These 10 T cell receptor beta chains originate from one sample sequenced in a study of shared clonotypes between healthy human individuals. The repertoire was sequenced with immunoSEQ multiplex PCR; TCRdb's copy has only in-frame clones and lacks some. In the table there are about 750,000 clones, 80% to 95% of which are singletons. Naive CD8 cells lacked CD45RO and underwent positive selection for CCR7, leaving out terminally differentiated effector memory CD45RA+ cells. Sequencing was done on a sample of naive CD8+ T cells sorted from blood. The source is a man aged 25-40 years in good health.

This chain links TRBV7-9 with TRBJ1-2; a possible D gene is TRBD1 (6 bases). The V gene lost 1 base and the J gene lost 6 bases, with 21 bases spanning the gap. The CDR3 contains 17 residues. CDR1 is SEHNR and CDR2 is FQNEAQ in the germline V gene (reference sequence). The CDR3 nucleotides are TGTGCCAGCAGCTTAGATAGCCAGACAGGCGGCTCTGATGGCTACACCTTC. It specifies CASSLDSQTGGSDGYTF.

This clone was seen a single time. The rearrangement uses TRBV5-6 and TRBJ1-5; 7 bases are a match to TRBD1. J gave up 0 bases and V 4 bases, and 10 bases lay outside the gene matches. From germline, CDR1 is SGHDT and CDR2 YYEEEE. The CDR3 runs 17 residues. Here the CDR3 reads CASSLQGQFYSNQPQHF. Written as DNA, the CDR3 is TGTGCCAGCAGCCTGCAGGGACAGTTTTATAGCAATCAGCCCCAGCATTTT.

CDR3 in DNA: TGCGCCAGCAGTCAATCGGGGCTCCCGAACACTGAAGCTTTCTTT. Translation: CASSQSGLPNTEAFF. V usage is TRBV23-1 and J usage is TRBJ1-1; TRBD1 might be the D (5 bases). TRBV23-1 has ORF status, its function being uncertain. The CDR3 spans 15 residues. Trimming shortened V by 0 bases and J by 1 base, and 9 bases separated the two germline ends.

This chain joins TRBV9 and TRBJ1-5, with a tentative D call TRBD1 (5 bases). Trimming removed 7 bases at V and 2 bases at J, with 25 bases between. CDR3 size: 18 residues. Germline lookup yields CDR1 SGDLS and CDR2 YYNGEE. The CDR3 DNA reads as TGTGCCAGCTATAAATGTGGGGCTCGCACAGTCGGCAATCAGCCCCAGCATTTT. Its translation: CASYKCGARTVGNQPQHF.

V gene TRBV9 combines with J gene TRBJ2-5; 7 positions agree with TRBD2. This CDR3 is 14 amino acids long. CDR1 and CDR2 from the germline V gene are SGDLS and YYNGEE. After removal of 4 bases from V and 5 bases from J, the junction contained 8 bases not matched to a gene. DNA of the CDR3: TGTGCCAGCAGCCTGGGGGGGTCCGGTGAGACCCAGTACTTC. This codes for CASSLGGSGETQYF.

This clone appeared a few times. The CDR3 DNA sequence: TGTGCCAGCAGCCAAGCTAGCTCCTACGAGCAGTACTTC. It encodes CASSQASSYEQYF. V is TRBV4-2 and J is TRBJ2-7; no clear D gene. The germline CDR1 and CDR2 sequences are LGHNA and YNFKEQ. The CDR3 spans 13 residues. V was cut by 1 base and J by 0 bases, with 4 bases left in between.

The genes are TRBV7-9 and TRBJ1-1, with no clear D. The CDR3 is 13 residues long. V lost 11 bases and J lost 0, with 13 bases in between. The V gene's germline CDR1 is SEHNR and CDR2 FQNEAQ (reference sequence). The CDR3 bases are TGTGCCGTTCCCGAGTGGGTGAACACTGAAGCTTTCTTT. It specifies CAVPEWVNTEAFF.

The rearrangement joins TRBV6-5 to TRBJ2-1; D gene unclear. There are 14 residues in the CDR3. Germline V CDR1 and CDR2: MNHEY, SVGAGI. V was cut by 5 bases and J by 0 bases, with 8 bases left in between. CDR3 residues: CASSTGSSYNEQFF. CDR3 in DNA: TGTGCCAGCAGTACGGGTAGCTCCTACAATGAGCAGTTCTTC.

This chain links TRBV2 with TRBJ2-2, with D unresolved. Germline lookup yields CDR1 SNHLY and CDR2 FYNNEI. The CDR3 has 15 residues. V dropped 2 bases and J dropped 4 bases, with 11 bases sitting between them. In DNA, the CDR3 is TGTGCCAGCAGTGAATGGCAGGTGACCACCGGGGAGCTGTTTTTT. This sequence encodes CASSEWQVTTGELFF.

This clone was recorded once. V and J are TRBV7-9 and TRBJ2-2; D is tentatively TRBD1 or TRBD2 (5 bases each). The CDR3 has 15 residues. V gave up 8 bases and J gave up 0 bases, with 13 bases separating them. Germline V CDR1 and CDR2: SEHNR, FQNEAQ (reference sequence). CDR3: CASPSPGPNTGELFF. CDR3 nucleotides: TGTGCCAGCCCCAGTCCGGGGCCGAACACCGGGGAGCTGTTTTTT.